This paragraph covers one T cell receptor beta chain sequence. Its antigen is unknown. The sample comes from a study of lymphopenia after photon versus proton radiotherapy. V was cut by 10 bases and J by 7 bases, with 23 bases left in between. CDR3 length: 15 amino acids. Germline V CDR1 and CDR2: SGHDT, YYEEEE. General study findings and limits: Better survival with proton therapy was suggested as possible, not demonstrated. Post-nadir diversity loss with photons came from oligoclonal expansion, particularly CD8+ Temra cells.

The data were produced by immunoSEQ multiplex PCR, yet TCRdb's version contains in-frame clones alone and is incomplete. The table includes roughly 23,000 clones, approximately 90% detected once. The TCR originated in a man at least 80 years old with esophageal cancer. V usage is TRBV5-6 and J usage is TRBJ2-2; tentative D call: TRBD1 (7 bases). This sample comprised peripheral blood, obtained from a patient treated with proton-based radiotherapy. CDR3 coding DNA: TGTGCCCATCCAGGGGGGCGGGGACGGAACGGGGAGCTGTTTTTT. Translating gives CAHPGGRGRNGELFF.